These 3 T cell receptor beta chains were sequenced from one sample in a study of spatial heterogeneity in lung cancer (dated by TCRdb to the late 2010s). The sample's time point label is to be understood as: sample taken at primary tumor resection. For TCR sequencing, whole RNA was extracted from tumor and nontumor lung tissue, or from cryopreserved PBMC samples, and no cell sorting was done. Libraries were constructed by 5' RACE. Instrument used: NextSeq 500. TCRdb handled the public reads itself, with Q25 trimming in fastp and clone calling in MiXCR, and kept productive beta chains. Every distinct CDR3 protein forms one entry, paired with its most common genes and DNA. Present in this sample are 26,000 or so distinct CDR3 sequences, around 13% of which were seen just once. Roughly 26% of the sample lies in the top ten. Sequences were derived from PBMCs, sampled at surgery. The receptors were gathered from a female donor with early-stage non-small cell lung cancer.

The chain is built from TRBV20-1 and TRBJ2-1, with 7 bases fitting TRBD1. CDR3 size: 17 residues. Trimming at V came to 1 base and at J to 2 bases, leaving 11 bases not matched to a gene. The germline V gene encodes CDR1 DFQATT and CDR2 SNEGSKA (reference sequence). The CDR3 loop is CSARVQGPDLAYNEQFF. DNA of the CDR3: TGCAGTGCTAGAGTACAGGGGCCGGACTTAGCCTACAATGAGCAGTTCTTC.

This clonotype was counted many times. V is TRBV7-9 and J is TRBJ2-7, with D perhaps TRBD1 or TRBD2 (5 bases each). The CDR3 runs 13 residues. The germline V gene has CDR1 SEHNR and CDR2 FQNEAQ (reference sequence). With 5 bases removed from V and 3 bases from J, the gap between germline ends came to 11 bases. CDR3 coding DNA: TGTGCCAGCAGCGCCCGGGACGGCTACGAGCAGTACGTC. Translating it yields CASSARDGYEQYV.

This clonotype has at least ten counts. In DNA, the CDR3 is TGCAGTGACCCTCCCTGCGCCTCGGACTCCTACGAGCAGTACGTC. Translated: CSDPPCASDSYEQYV. This chain connects TRBV20-1 to TRBJ2-7; no clear D gene. V lost 7 bases to trimming and J lost 0 bases, with 19 bases between them. The CDR3 loop spans 15 amino acids. CDR1 is DFQATT, CDR2 SNEGSKA, per germline (reference sequence).